One sample yielded the 23 T cell receptor beta chains listed below, sequenced in a study of T cell responses to AZD1222 COVID-19 vaccine. Repertoires were generated with immunoSEQ multiplex PCR, while TCRdb's copy carries only in-frame clones and drops some. The profile shows about 160,000 clones, approximately 91% of them singletons. The sequenced sample was peripheral blood, obtained on day 0 of AZD1222 vaccination. The receptors shown here come from an adult in good health.

V and J are TRBV11-2 and TRBJ1-2, with 8 positions matching TRBD1. The CDR3 length is 14 residues. V lost 3 bases, J lost 4 bases, and 4 bases stayed unmatched. Germline CDR1 reads SGHAT; CDR2 reads FQNNGV. CDR3 amino acids: CASSFDRGPYGYTF. The CDR3 coding sequence is TGTGCCAGCAGCTTTGACAGGGGTCCCTATGGCTACACCTTC.

The chain is built from TRBV10-3 and TRBJ1-6; no clear D. Looked up from germline, CDR1 is ENHRY and CDR2 is SYGVKD. The V gene lost 0 bases and the J gene lost 1 base, with 7 bases spanning the gap. The CDR3 loop spans 16 amino acids. The CDR3 DNA reads TGTGCCATCAGTGAGTCTTGGAGGTCCTATAATTCACCCCTCCACTTT. As protein: CAISESWRSYNSPLHF.

V gene TRBV6-2 or TRBV6-3 combines with J gene TRBJ1-2; 7 positions match TRBD1. The CDR3 totals 14 residues. The germline CDR1 and CDR2 sequences are MNHEY and SVGEGT. V was pared by 0 bases and J by 7 bases, with 5 bases of the junction left unmatched. This CDR3 is CASSYSTRGAGYTF. The CDR3 DNA sequence: TGTGCCAGCAGTTACTCCACCAGGGGGGCTGGCTACACCTTC.

This rearrangement joins TRBV3-1 (or the pseudogene TRBV3-2) to TRBJ2-1; D may be TRBD2 (5 bases). Germline assignment: CDR1 LGHDT and CDR2 YNNKEL (reference sequence). Trimming took off 1 base at V and 4 bases at J, with 5 bases between the two ends. The CDR3 is made up of 13 amino acids. CDR3: CASSQGTYNEQFF. CDR3 coding DNA: TGTGCCAGCAGCCAAGGGACTTACAATGAGCAGTTCTTC.

The chain has TRBV28 and TRBJ1-3; D gene unclear. Germline V gene data show CDR1 as MDHEN and CDR2 as SYDVKM. This CDR3 spans 14 amino acids. Deletions cut 4 bases from V and 4 bases from J, with 11 bases between. In DNA, the CDR3 is TGTGCCAGCAGTTCTGACGAGTCGGGAAACACCATATATTTT. It specifies CASSSDESGNTIYF.

This clone was seen more than once but under ten times. The CDR3 nucleotides read TGTGCCAGTAGTATAGTCAGAAATCAGCCCCAGCATTTT. It translates to CASSIVRNQPQHF. The chain has TRBV19 and TRBJ1-5, with D unresolved. The germline gives CDR1 LNHDA, CDR2 SQIVND (reference sequence). V was trimmed by 1 base and J by 4 bases, leaving 5 bases between them. The length of the CDR3 is 13 residues.

The genes are TRBV7-2 and TRBJ2-7; D not certain. Germline CDR1 reads SGHTA; CDR2 reads FQGNSA. With 4 bases removed from V and 3 bases from J, the gap between germline ends came to 10 bases. CDR3 length: 13 residues. CDR3 sequence reads: CASSYKTDYEQYF. CDR3 coding DNA: TGTGCCAGCAGCTACAAAACCGACTACGAGCAGTACTTC.

The chain combines TRBV3-1 (or the pseudogene TRBV3-2) with TRBJ2-2, with D maybe TRBD1 (5 bases). The CDR3 has 20 residues. Trimming took off 4 bases at V and 4 bases at J, with 28 bases between the two ends. Looked up from germline, CDR1 is LGHDT and CDR2 is YNNKEL (reference sequence). The CDR3 is CASSPPDPTGAAPSTGELFF. CDR3 in DNA: TGTGCCAGCAGCCCGCCTGACCCGACTGGGGCAGCCCCATCCACCGGGGAGCTGTTTTTT.

This clone was found once. The rearrangement links TRBV15 to TRBJ2-3, with unresolved D. From germline, CDR1 is LNHNV and CDR2 YYDKDF (reference sequence). The CDR3 has 12 amino acids. V lost 5 bases to trimming and J lost 4 bases, with 7 bases between them. The chain's CDR3 is CATSPLADTQYF. Written as DNA, the CDR3 is TGTGCCACCAGCCCGCTAGCAGATACGCAGTATTTT. Looking up the rest from reference TRBV15 and TRBJ2-3 gives the full variable domain: DAMVIQNPRYQVTQFGKPVTLSCSQTLNHNVMYWYQQKSSQAPKLLFHYYDKDFNNEADTPDNFQSRRPNTSFCFLDIRSPGLGDTAMYLCATSPLADTQYFGPGTRLTVL.

This clone was detected only once. The J gene is TRBJ1-1, the V gene TRBV28; possibly TRBD1 for D (5 bases). The CDR3 consists of 14 residues. Per the germline V gene, CDR1 is MDHEN and CDR2 is SYDVKM. V was trimmed by 5 bases and J by 1 base, leaving 11 bases between them. This CDR3 reads CASSGGWGNTEAFF. CDR3 nucleotides: TGTGCCAGCAGTGGGGGTTGGGGGAACACTGAAGCTTTCTTT.

This clone showed up just a few times. The V call is TRBV19, the J call TRBJ1-4; TRBD1 might be the D (6 bases). Germline V gives CDR1 LNHDA, CDR2 SQIVND (reference sequence). This CDR3 region has 14 residues. Trimming took 5 bases from V and 3 from J, leaving 10 bases between them. The CDR3 bases are TGTGCCAGTAGTTTCCAGGGGCCTAATGAAAAACTGTTTTTT. Its translation is CASSFQGPNEKLFF.

This chain uses TRBV7-9 with TRBJ1-1, with D maybe TRBD1 (5 bases). The V gene's germline CDR1 is SEHNR and CDR2 FQNEAQ (reference sequence). The CDR3 spans 12 residues. Trimming took 4 bases from V and 10 from J, leaving 13 bases between them. The CDR3 loop is CASSSEGARAFF. The CDR3 DNA sequence: TGTGCCAGCAGCTCCGAAGGGGCACGAGCTTTCTTT.

This clone was counted once. The gene calls are TRBV6-2 or TRBV6-3 and TRBJ1-5; no firm D call. CDR3 length: 15 residues. V was clipped by 2 bases and J by 1 base, with 9 bases between them. CDR1 and CDR2 (germline): MNHEY, SVGEGT. The CDR3 here is CASSYVPVSNQPQHF. In DNA, the CDR3 is TGTGCCAGCAGTTACGTCCCAGTCAGCAATCAGCCCCAGCATTTT.

The chain employs TRBV28 and TRBJ2-3, with a possible D match to TRBD2 (5 bases). V was trimmed by 3 bases and J by 5 bases, leaving 12 bases between them. Per germline, CDR1 MDHEN and CDR2 SYDVKM. The CDR3 is 14 amino acids. The CDR3: CASSFRPRGDTQYF. CDR3 bases: TGTGCCAGCAGTTTTAGGCCCCGGGGAGATACGCAGTATTTT.

The rearrangement joins TRBV3-1 (or the pseudogene TRBV3-2) to TRBJ1-4; 10 bases are a match to TRBD1. The CDR3 totals 14 residues. The germline gives CDR1 LGHDT, CDR2 YNNKEL (reference sequence). V lost 4 bases, J lost 7 bases, and 3 bases stayed unmatched. For the CDR3, the DNA is TGTGCCAGCAGCCGACAGGGGGCGGGTGAAAAACTGTTTTTT. Amino acids: CASSRQGAGEKLFF.

The rearrangement links TRBV28 to TRBJ2-5, with TRBD1 matching over 8 bases. V lost 10 bases, J lost 0 bases, and 7 bases stayed unmatched. The CDR3 is 14 amino acids. The germline CDR1 and CDR2 sequences are MDHEN and SYDVKM. CDR3 DNA sequence: TGTGCCACTCAGGACAGGGTGGACCAAGAGACCCAGTACTTC. It encodes CATQDRVDQETQYF.

The chain's CDR3 is CASSPKPPDRVANYGYTF. The CDR3 DNA reads as TGTGCCAGCAGCCCGAAACCCCCAGACAGGGTAGCAAACTATGGCTACACCTTC. The chain joins TRBV7-2 to TRBJ1-2, with TRBD1 identical over 7 bases. The CDR3 totals 18 residues. Germline CDR1 and CDR2: SGHTA and FQGNSA. The ends lost 5 bases at V and 2 bases at J; junction bases unmatched: 17.

The chain employs TRBV18 and TRBJ2-7; tentatively, D is TRBD2 (6 bases). With 4 bases removed from V and 3 bases from J, the gap between germline ends came to 13 bases. This CDR3 contains 14 residues. CDR1 and CDR2 (germline): KGHSH, LQKENI. As DNA, the CDR3 is TGTGCCAGCTCACGGGGGACTCTAAACTACGAGCAGTACTTC. Its translation: CASSRGTLNYEQYF.

This chain uses TRBV19 with TRBJ1-5; 8 nucleotides align to TRBD1. Germline CDR1 LNHDA, CDR2 SQIVND (reference sequence). V shed 7 bases, J shed 6 bases, and the junction held 11 bases outside the gene matches. The CDR3 consists of 15 residues. The CDR3 DNA reads TGTGCCAGTACGATTGAGACAGGGGAAAGTCAGCCCCAGCATTTT. Translated, it gives CASTIETGESQPQHF.

This rearrangement joins TRBV6-2 or TRBV6-3 to TRBJ2-5; 7 positions match TRBD1. There are 15 residues in the CDR3. CDR1 is MNHEY, CDR2 SVGEGT, per germline. Trimming at V came to 2 bases and at J to 7 bases, leaving 10 bases not matched to a gene. The CDR3 reads CASSYRQGLDGTQYF. CDR3 nucleotide sequence: TGTGCCAGCAGTTACCGACAGGGTCTTGATGGGACCCAGTACTTC.

The J gene is TRBJ2-1, the V gene TRBV7-8; the D is unclear. This CDR3 has 17 amino acids. In germline, CDR1 is SGHVS, CDR2 FQNEAQ. V lost 5 bases and J 0 bases, leaving 17 bases between the germline ends. CDR3 sequence: CASSVGSGAYSYNEQFF. In nucleotides, the CDR3 is TGTGCCAGCAGCGTGGGCAGTGGCGCATACTCCTACAATGAGCAGTTCTTC.

The CDR3 loop reads CASSLESHTQYF. In nucleotides, the CDR3 is TGTGCCAGCAGCTTGGAATCCCATACGCAGTATTTT. The chain links TRBV11-3 to TRBJ2-3; no clear D gene. V lost 3 bases, J lost 7 bases, and 8 bases lay in between. The CDR3 runs to 12 residues. From germline, CDR1 is SGHNT and CDR2 YENEEA.

The chain employs TRBV7-8 and TRBJ2-1; 10 bases are a match to TRBD2. With 1 base clipped from V and 3 bases from J, the junction kept 9 bases outside the gene matches. The germline gives CDR1 SGHVS, CDR2 FQNEAQ. CDR3 length equals 18 residues. The CDR3 here is CASSLVSVAGGRYNEQFF. In DNA form, the CDR3 reads TGTGCCAGCAGCTTAGTGTCGGTAGCGGGAGGCCGCTACAATGAGCAGTTCTTC.